These 31 T cell receptor beta chains came from one sample sequenced in a study of somatic mutations in cytotoxic T cells in rheumatoid arthritis (TCRdb year 2017). The protocol used for the library was the immunoSEQ multiplex PCR assay. TCRdb stores this immuneACCESS table with in-frame sequences only. Part of the clones is absent; in the studies checked, under half of the shortfall reflects unresolved V genes, and no reason is known for the rest. This sample lists about 20,000 clones; over 70% were detected once. The ten largest clones take up roughly 5.3% of the sample. Source material: CD8+ T cells sorted from blood. The receptors derive from a man aged 55 to 70 in good health.

This clone appeared a single time. The CDR3 region is CASSLATDTQYF. The CDR3 nucleotides read TGTGCCAGCAGCTTAGCGACAGATACGCAGTATTTT. The chain employs TRBV13 and TRBJ2-3; no clear D gene. Trimming left V 1 base short and J 3 bases short, with 2 bases between. Germline CDR1 reads PRHDT; CDR2 reads FYEKMQ (reference sequence). The CDR3 has 12 residues.

This chain joins TRBV7-8 and TRBJ2-1, with D possibly being TRBD2 (6 bases). CDR1 SGHVS and CDR2 FQNEAQ come from the germline V gene. CDR3 size: 14 residues. Trimming shortened V by 1 base and J by 4 bases, and 8 bases separated the two germline ends. CDR3 in DNA: TGTGCCAGCAGCTTAGGGGACTTTTACAATGAGCAGTTCTTC. Amino acids: CASSLGDFYNEQFF.

This sequence joins TRBV23-1 and TRBJ2-7; the match to TRBD1 covers 9 bases. TRBV23-1 falls under the ORF class, with uncertain function. The CDR3 is 14 residues long. With V trimmed by 4 bases and J by 2 bases, 3 bases remained unmatched. In DNA form, the CDR3 reads TGCGCCAGCAGTCCCGACAGGGGGGCCTACGAGCAGTACTTC. It yields the protein CASSPDRGAYEQYF.

To note about this clone: Sequence at one end of the junction differs from germline and may be a read error. The chain recombines TRBV27 with TRBJ1-4; D perhaps matches TRBD1 (6 bases). This CDR3 region has 13 residues. Germline V CDR1 and CDR2: MNHEY, SMNVEV (reference sequence). This chain's CDR3 is CASSVSGTLKLFF. CDR3 nucleotides: TGTGCCAGCAGTGTATCCGGGACACTTAAACTGTTTTTT.

The V call is TRBV14, the J call TRBJ2-1, with 14 bases lining up with TRBD2. With 2 bases clipped from V and 1 base from J, the junction kept 4 bases outside the gene matches. The CDR3 consists of 18 residues. Germline-derived CDR1 and CDR2 are SGHDN and FVKESK. CDR3 bases: TGTGCCAGCAGCCAACCGGGACTAGCGGGAGAGTCCTACAATGAGCAGTTCTTC. Amino acid sequence: CASSQPGLAGESYNEQFF.

This chain uses TRBV6-1 with TRBJ1-1, with D tentatively TRBD1 (6 bases). The germline CDR1 and CDR2 sequences are MNHNS and SASEGT. CDR3 length: 15 amino acids. Trimming removed 6 bases from V and 1 base from J, with 15 bases in between. The CDR3 sequence: CASSLTGTGNTEAFF. CDR3 DNA: TGTGCCAGCAGCTTAACAGGGACCGGGAACACTGAAGCTTTCTTT.

This rearrangement joins TRBV5-6 to TRBJ2-1; 9 bases are a match to TRBD2. The V gene end was trimmed by 2 bases and the J gene end by 0 bases; junction bases not matched to a gene: 6. CDR3 length: 17 residues. Germline lookup yields CDR1 SGHDT and CDR2 YYEEEE. CDR3 DNA: TGTGCCAGCAGCTTTCGACTAGCGGTAACCTCCTACAATGAGCAGTTCTTC. It yields the protein CASSFRLAVTSYNEQFF.

The chain's CDR3 is CASSQKPGGPEGTEAFF. The CDR3 DNA reads as TGCGCCAGCAGCCAAAAACCGGGCGGCCCCGAGGGCACTGAAGCTTTCTTT. The V call is TRBV4-1, the J call TRBJ1-1; unclear D gene. The CDR3 is 17 amino acids. Germline CDR1 and CDR2: MGHRA and YSYEKL. Trimming stripped 2 bases from V and 4 bases from J, with 20 bases between.

The chain carries TRBV11-3 and TRBJ2-1; the D gene is possibly TRBD1 (6 bases). Deletions cut 5 bases from V and 6 bases from J, with 8 bases between. Germline V gives CDR1 SGHNT, CDR2 YENEEA. This CDR3 region has 12 residues. Here the CDR3 DNA reads TGTGCCAGCAGCCCACAGGGCAATGAGCAGTTCTTC. It specifies CASSPQGNEQFF.

V is TRBV6-5 and J is TRBJ1-5; the D is unclear. The length of the CDR3 is 15 residues. Germline V gene lookup returns CDR1 MNHEY and CDR2 SVGAGI. V gave up 1 base and J gave up 0 bases, with 7 bases separating them. The CDR3 spells CASSYLQYSNQPQHF. CDR3 in DNA: TGTGCCAGCAGTTACTTACAGTATAGCAATCAGCCCCAGCATTTT.

The chain couples TRBV29-1 to TRBJ2-2, with D possibly TRBD1 on 6 matching bases. V was cut by 0 bases and J by 3 bases, with 14 bases left in between. CDR1 and CDR2 (germline): SQVTM, ANQGSEA. The CDR3 is 16 amino acids. CDR3 sequence: CSVEDPRGGYTGELFF. The DNA of the CDR3 is TGCAGCGTTGAAGATCCCAGGGGCGGTTACACCGGGGAGCTGTTTTTT.

This chain uses TRBV7-8 with TRBJ1-1, with D possibly being TRBD1 (6 bases). The V end lost 3 bases, the J end lost 6 bases, and 14 bases lay between the germline ends. The CDR3 spans 14 residues. Germline values: CDR1 SGHVS, CDR2 FQNEAQ. CDR3 sequence reads: CASSLGHPRSEAFF. DNA for the CDR3: TGTGCCAGCAGCTTGGGACACCCCAGATCTGAAGCTTTCTTT.

V usage is TRBV5-1 and J usage is TRBJ2-2; TRBD1 matches at 7 bases. The CDR3 spans 16 residues. Germline V CDR1 and CDR2: SGHRS, YFSETQ. The trim removed 2 bases at V and 4 bases at J, leaving 8 bases unmatched. The CDR3: CASSFGQASGTGELFF. CDR3 coding DNA: TGCGCCAGCAGCTTCGGACAGGCCTCGGGCACCGGGGAGCTGTTTTTT.

Here the CDR3 reads CASSGGTSGSRNTGELFF. DNA for the CDR3: TGTGCCAGCAGTGGGGGGACTAGCGGGAGTCGGAACACCGGGGAGCTGTTTTTT. The chain couples TRBV28 to TRBJ2-2, with 14 bases that match TRBD2. Per the germline V gene, CDR1 is MDHEN and CDR2 is SYDVKM. V gave up 5 bases and J gave up 1 base; unmatched junction bases: 6. The CDR3 runs to 18 residues.

This chain links TRBV29-1 with TRBJ2-5, with TRBD2 identical over 13 bases. The J segment lost 7 bases and the V segment lost 2 bases, leaving 4 bases of the junction unmatched. The germline V gene has CDR1 SQVTM and CDR2 ANQGSEA. This CDR3 has 14 amino acids. CDR3 residues: CSVEPGLAGVTQYF. In nucleotides, the CDR3 is TGCAGCGTTGAACCAGGACTAGCGGGAGTGACCCAGTACTTC.

The V and J genes are TRBV11-1 and TRBJ2-7, with 10 bases that match TRBD2. In germline, CDR1 is SGHAT, CDR2 FQDESV (reference sequence). The CDR3 consists of 15 residues. After removal of 4 bases from V and 5 bases from J, the junction contained 8 bases not matched to a gene. The CDR3 DNA reads TGTGCCAGCAGCTCCTGGCCTAGCGGGAGCAACGAGCAGTACTTC. Residues: CASSSWPSGSNEQYF.

The chain employs TRBV19 and TRBJ1-5, with 9 bases aligning to TRBD1. The CDR3 extends over 14 amino acids. J lost 4 bases, V lost 7 bases, and 5 bases had no gene match. The V gene's germline CDR1 is LNHDA and CDR2 SQIVND (reference sequence). Here the CDR3 reads CASTGTGPNQPQHF. Here the CDR3 DNA reads TGTGCCAGTACCGGGACAGGGCCGAATCAGCCCCAGCATTTT.

This clone was picked up a small number of times. As DNA, the CDR3 is TGCGCCAGCAGCCAAGCGGGACTAGCGGAAGAGCAGTACTTC. Its protein is CASSQAGLAEEQYF. V usage is TRBV4-1 and J usage is TRBJ2-7, with 11 nucleotides matching TRBD2. The J segment lost 7 bases and the V segment lost 1 base, leaving 3 bases of the junction unmatched. The CDR3 extends over 14 amino acids. Germline V CDR1 and CDR2: MGHRA, YSYEKL.

CDR3 protein: CASRRTGGIYGYTF. DNA of the CDR3: TGTGCCAGCAGAAGGACAGGGGGGATCTATGGCTACACCTTC. This chain connects TRBV6-5 to TRBJ1-2; 10 bases line up with TRBD1. The CDR3 totals 14 residues. CDR1 MNHEY and CDR2 SVGAGI come from the germline V gene. Unmatched junction bases numbered 5, after V lost 6 bases and J lost 4 bases.

This chain uses TRBV4-3 with TRBJ2-1; D might be TRBD2 (6 bases). CDR1 and CDR2 from the germline V gene are LGHNA and YSLEER. The CDR3 loop spans 16 amino acids. Trimming cost V 1 base and J 0 bases, with 10 bases left between them. CDR3 residues: CASSQGAGSSYNEQFF. The CDR3 DNA reads TGCGCCAGCAGCCAAGGTGCGGGAAGCTCCTACAATGAGCAGTTCTTC.

The chain has TRBV19 and TRBJ2-7; perhaps TRBD2 as D (5 bases). Trimming removed 2 bases from V and 7 bases from J, with 15 bases in between. Germline CDR1 and CDR2: LNHDA and SQIVND (reference sequence). This CDR3 contains 14 residues. The CDR3 DNA reads TGTGCCAGTAGTATATTGGTCGGGGATCCAGAGCAGTACTTC. Encoded protein: CASSILVGDPEQYF.

Here the CDR3 DNA reads TGTGCCAGCAGCCCAGGGTCCCAAGAGACCCAGTACTTC. It encodes CASSPGSQETQYF. The rearrangement uses TRBV6-4 and TRBJ2-5; maybe TRBD1 (5 bases). Germline V CDR1 and CDR2: MRHNA, SNTAGT. The CDR3 covers 13 residues. Trimming removed 6 bases at V and 1 base at J, with 9 bases between.

This sequence joins TRBV7-9 and TRBJ2-1, with 10 bases matching TRBD2. Germline CDR1 reads SEHNR; CDR2 reads FQNEAQ (reference sequence). V shed 5 bases, J shed 3 bases, and the junction held 13 bases outside the gene matches. The CDR3 loop spans 18 amino acids. In DNA, the CDR3 is TGTGCCAGCAGCCTCGCCAGGTTACTAGCGGGGAACTACAATGAGCAGTTCTTC. Translated: CASSLARLLAGNYNEQFF.

This clone was detected a few times. The chain recombines TRBV6-5 with TRBJ2-7; 8 positions match TRBD2. Trimming took 6 bases from V and 4 from J; bases not matched to a gene: 5. The length of the CDR3 is 13 residues. The germline V gene has CDR1 MNHEY and CDR2 SVGAGI. The CDR3 bases are TGTGCCAGCAGAAGCGGGAGTTCTTACGAGCAGTACTTC. It codes for CASRSGSSYEQYF.

The chain links TRBV29-1 to TRBJ2-2, with a tentative D call TRBD2 (6 bases). There are 15 residues in the CDR3. Germline V gene sequence: CDR1 SQVTM, CDR2 ANQGSEA. V was trimmed by 1 base and J by 0 bases, leaving 9 bases between them. CDR3 residues: CSVEVGGPNTGELFF. CDR3 coding DNA: TGCAGCGTTGAAGTGGGAGGCCCGAACACCGGGGAGCTGTTTTTT.

The chain's CDR3 is CASSILTGGNEQYF. The CDR3 DNA sequence: TGTGCCAGCAGCATACTGACAGGGGGCAACGAGCAGTACTTC. The rearrangement uses TRBV7-8 and TRBJ2-7; 10 bases agree with TRBD1. This CDR3 is 14 amino acids long. In germline, CDR1 is SGHVS, CDR2 FQNEAQ. J lost 5 bases, V lost 5 bases, and 6 bases had no gene match.

This clone was recorded a few times. The gene calls are TRBV19 and TRBJ2-5; 14 bases agree with TRBD2. CDR3 size: 16 residues. Germline CDR1 and CDR2: LNHDA and SQIVND (reference sequence). The junction had 7 bases not matched to a gene; V was cut back by 5 bases and J by 5 bases. In DNA form, the CDR3 reads TGTGCCAGTAGTGCGGGACTAGCGGGAGTGGTGGAGACCCAGTACTTC. It encodes CASSAGLAGVVETQYF.

This sequence joins TRBV2 and TRBJ2-5, with 10 bases identical to TRBD2. The junction had 9 bases not matched to a gene; V was cut back by 4 bases and J by 1 base. There are 17 residues in the CDR3. Germline-derived CDR1 and CDR2 are SNHLY and FYNNEI. The CDR3 DNA reads TGTGCCAGCAGTGTGGGCCTAGCGGGAGAATTCCAAGAGACCCAGTACTTC. Its translation: CASSVGLAGEFQETQYF. Full variable domain (outside the CDR3, taken from reference TRBV2 and TRBJ2-5): EPEVTQTPSHQVTQMGQEVILRCVPISNHLYFYWYRQILGQKVEFLVSFYNNEISEKSEIFDDQFSVERPDGSNFTLKIRSTKLEDSAMYFCASSVGLAGEFQETQYFGPGTRLLVL.

In its sample, this clone was seen once. The V and J genes are TRBV11-2 and TRBJ1-5, with D perhaps TRBD1 (5 bases). The CDR3 covers 15 residues. Trimming took 2 bases from V and 0 from J, leaving 8 bases between them. Germline lookup yields CDR1 SGHAT and CDR2 FQNNGV. For the CDR3, the DNA is TGTGCCAGCAGCTTAACAGGAAATAGCAATCAGCCCCAGCATTTT. It translates to CASSLTGNSNQPQHF.

The chain uses TRBV7-9 and TRBJ2-1; TRBD1 might be the D (5 bases). The V gene's germline CDR1 is SEHNR and CDR2 FQNEAQ (reference sequence). Trimming removed 3 bases at V and 7 bases at J, with 16 bases between. The CDR3 spans 15 residues. CDR3 in amino acids: CASSFSLGAGNEQFF. In nucleotides, the CDR3 is TGTGCCAGCAGCTTCTCATTAGGGGCTGGGAATGAGCAGTTCTTC.

The count of this clone is one. The J gene is TRBJ2-1, the V gene TRBV5-1; 8 bases align to TRBD2. Trimming took 3 bases from V and 1 from J; bases not matched to a gene: 9. CDR1 is SGHRS, CDR2 YFSETQ, per germline. There are 17 residues in the CDR3. Written as DNA, the CDR3 is TGCGCCAGCAGCTGCCAGCGGGGGATGATTTCCTACAATGAGCAGTTCTTC. The encoded protein is CASSCQRGMISYNEQFF.